This T cell receptor (beta chain) was profiled in a study of T cell responses to AZD1222 COVID-19 vaccine. Overall study results and limits: All repertoire sampling was performed exclusively after the peak T cell response. Vaccination with two AZD1222 doses was followed by a rise in Spike-specific TCR breadth and depth. Clonal diversity may have been underestimated, and the donors were mostly white British, with more females than males.

Libraries were prepared by immunoSEQ multiplex PCR; TCRdb keeps only in-frame clonotypes and omits some of them. This table holds some 110,000 clones, 85% to 90% found once. The CDR3 runs to 17 residues. With 1 base removed from V and 4 bases from J, the gap between germline ends came to 17 bases. CDR1 and CDR2 (germline): SEHNR, FQNEAQ (reference sequence). Of note for this clone: Its matching antigen is unknown.

This TCR was recovered from an adult who received the AZD1222 COVID-19 vaccine. This sequence joins TRBV7-9 and TRBJ2-1, with D unclear. The starting material was peripheral blood, obtained 28 days after the second AZD1222 dose. DNA of the CDR3: TGTGCCAGCAGCTTAGGAGAGCTGGGGAAGGCTTACAATGAGCAGTTCTTC. Amino acid sequence: CASSLGELGKAYNEQFF.